This T cell receptor beta chain was observed in a study of CXCR3-negative and CXCR3-positive naive CD8 T cells. Study-level points and caveats: Naive CXCR3-positive and CXCR3-negative cells shared similar TRBV-TRBJ usage, unlike memory cells. Both of the naive subsets showed about the same high diversity, but memory CD8+ cells had much less.

Naivety in CD8+ T cells corresponded to a CD45RO-CCR7+CD27+CD95- phenotype. This CDR3 spans 12 amino acids. Germline assignment: CDR1 SQVTM and CDR2 ANQGSEA. A note on this clonotype: Antigen specificity is unknown.

Through 5' RACE with UMI labels, the TRB cDNA libraries were prepared. TCRdb reworked the 5' RACE reads into one entry per CDR3 protein, no DNA. Recorded here are 80,000 to 95,000 distinct CDR3 sequences; the top ten clones represent 1.5% to 2%. The origin of this receptor is a human donor in good health. Some clones in this sample may be carry-over from other donors' samples. The source material was naive CXCR3- CD8+ T cells from blood. Subset here: CD45RO-CCR7+CD27+CD95- naive CD8+ T cells lacking CXCR3 (TNR3-). The V and J genes are TRBV29-1 and TRBJ1-4; with no DNA, the TCRdb D assignment of TRBD1 cannot be verified. This CDR3 is CSVGTGGEKLFF.